The 19 T cell receptor beta chains presented below share a single source sample, sequenced in a study of shared T cell receptors in the human thymus. The method was immunoSEQ multiplex PCR; TCRdb's version includes in-frame clones alone and lacks a portion of them. The sample lists about 610,000 clones; 88% were seen once. The data were also submitted as part of a second study, on human thymus T cells.

Sequencing was carried out using thymocytes. These receptors originate from a boy in the first two years of life with a congenital heart defect.

This chain links TRBV7-2 with TRBJ2-1; 12 bases align to TRBD2. The J segment lost 9 bases and the V segment lost 5 bases, leaving 11 bases of the junction unmatched. CDR3 length equals 16 residues. Germline CDR1 reads SGHTA; CDR2 reads FQGNSA. CDR3: CASSTSGTSGPSEQFF. CDR3 coding DNA: TGTGCCAGCAGCACTTCCGGGACTAGCGGGCCCAGTGAGCAGTTCTTC.

There are a few counts of this clone. The V gene is TRBV19, the J gene TRBJ2-1; the D gene is possibly TRBD1 (6 bases). The CDR3 loop spans 14 amino acids. V was clipped by 8 bases and J by 4 bases, with 15 bases between them. The germline V gene encodes CDR1 LNHDA and CDR2 SQIVND (reference sequence). CDR3 bases: TGTGCCAGTGGGGGCCGTTTACGATACAATGAGCAGTTCTTC. It is translated as CASGGRLRYNEQFF.

The chain combines TRBV5-1 with TRBJ2-3, with a weak D call TRBD2 (5 bases). The V gene's germline CDR1 is SGHRS and CDR2 YFSETQ. The CDR3 totals 15 residues. Trimming cost V 2 bases and J 0 bases, with 10 bases left between them. DNA of the CDR3: TGCGCCAGCAGCTTACAGCGGTCTAGCACAGATACGCAGTATTTT. Its translation: CASSLQRSSTDTQYF.

The rearrangement links TRBV25-1 to TRBJ1-1, with a tentative D call TRBD1 (6 bases). Germline V CDR1 and CDR2: MGHDK, SYGVNS. This CDR3 has 15 residues. Trimming took off 4 bases at V and 3 bases at J, with 15 bases between the two ends. DNA of the CDR3: TGTGCCAGCAGTGGCCATTCCTCAGGGGACACTGAAGCTTTCTTT. Protein: CASSGHSSGDTEAFF.

This chain joins TRBV11-2 and TRBJ2-7, with 7 bases that match TRBD2. The CDR3 runs to 19 residues. The V segment lost 0 bases and the J segment 3 bases; nucleotides outside the gene matches: 17. Germline CDR1 reads SGHAT; CDR2 reads FQNNGV. The CDR3 here is CASSLDRFYWRETHYEQYF. The CDR3 region has the DNA TGTGCCAGCAGCTTAGATCGTTTTTACTGGCGGGAGACGCACTACGAGCAGTACTTC. Variable domain in full (rest from reference TRBV11-2 and TRBJ2-7): EAGVAQSPRYKIIEKRQSVAFWCNPISGHATLYWYQQILGQGPKLLIQFQNNGVVDDSQLPKDRFSAERLKGVDSTLKIQPAKLEDSAVYLCASSLDRFYWRETHYEQYFGPGTRLTVT.

V is TRBV6-5 and J is TRBJ2-7, with TRBD2 as a possible D gene (5 bases). V was pared by 2 bases and J by 2 bases, with 13 bases between. CDR3 length: 15 amino acids. Germline CDR1 and CDR2: MNHEY and SVGAGI. CDR3: CASSYVRERAYEQYF. In DNA form, the CDR3 reads TGTGCCAGCAGTTACGTAAGGGAGAGGGCCTACGAGCAGTACTTC.

This chain links TRBV7-2 with TRBJ2-7; 10 nucleotides agree with TRBD2. V lost 8 bases to trimming and J lost 12 bases; unmatched junction nucleotides: 16. CDR1 is SGHTA, CDR2 FQGNSA, per germline. CDR3 length: 14 amino acids. The CDR3 nucleotides are TGTGCCAGCTCCCCGCCGGAACTAGCGGGACCGGGGTACTTC. Its protein product is CASSPPELAGPGYF.

The chain links TRBV28 to TRBJ2-7; 7 bases match TRBD1. Germline V gene data show CDR1 as MDHEN and CDR2 as SYDVKM. V trimming: 8 bases; J trimming: 5 bases; junction bases outside the gene matches: 15. CDR3 size: 15 residues. The CDR3 DNA reads TGTGCCAGCCAAACAGGGGAATCAGCGTCCGACGAGCAGTACTTC. Amino acids: CASQTGESASDEQYF.

The rearrangement links TRBV19 to TRBJ2-7; TRBD1 is a possible D gene (5 bases). Germline-derived CDR1 and CDR2 are LNHDA and SQIVND (reference sequence). This CDR3 is built from 13 residues. The germline V and J ends were trimmed by 4 bases and 3 bases, with 10 bases remaining between them. The CDR3, as DNA: TGTGCCAGTAGTAAACGCAGGGTCTACGAGCAGTACTTC. It yields the protein CASSKRRVYEQYF.

This clone has just one count. This chain connects TRBV2 to TRBJ2-3, with TRBD1 as a possible D gene (7 bases). In germline, CDR1 is SNHLY, CDR2 FYNNEI. V lost 8 bases and J lost 4, with 13 bases in between. This CDR3 has 13 residues. The CDR3 loop reads CASFTGEADTQYF. DNA of the CDR3: TGTGCCAGCTTTACAGGGGAGGCAGATACGCAGTATTTT.

This clone was seen only once. This sequence joins TRBV30 and TRBJ2-1; D gene ambiguous. Germline values: CDR1 GTSNPN, CDR2 SVGIG (reference sequence). Trimming removed 7 bases at V and 0 bases at J, with 19 bases between. The CDR3 consists of 16 residues. CDR3 amino acids: CASVTSSPGSYNEQFF. Written as DNA, the CDR3 is TGTGCCTCCGTGACAAGCTCACCCGGCTCCTACAATGAGCAGTTCTTC.

This rearrangement joins TRBV7-8 to TRBJ2-1; 7 bases align to TRBD2. The V gene's germline CDR1 is SGHVS and CDR2 FQNEAQ. CDR3 length equals 16 residues. J was trimmed by 3 bases and V by 2 bases; bases with no gene match: 7. DNA for the CDR3: TGTGCCAGCAGCTTAAGTGGCGGGAGAGGCTACAATGAGCAGTTCTTC. It is translated as CASSLSGGRGYNEQFF.

The chain recombines TRBV11-3 with TRBJ1-3, with D hard to call. CDR1 SGHNT and CDR2 YENEEA come from the germline V gene. Between the trimmed V and J ends, which lost 1 base and 3 bases, there was a span of 7 bases. The CDR3 sequence is 14 residues long. CDR3: CASSLVPGGNTIYF. The DNA of the CDR3 is TGTGCCAGCAGCTTAGTCCCCGGTGGAAACACCATATATTTT. The variable domain in full, completed from reference TRBV11-3 and TRBJ1-3, reads EAGVVQSPRYKIIEKKQPVAFWCNPISGHNTLYWYLQNLGQGPELLIRYENEEAVDDSQLPKDRFSAERLKGVDSTLKIQPAELGDSAVYLCASSLVPGGNTIYFGEGSWLTVV.

V is TRBV7-8 and J is TRBJ2-5, with 7 bases fitting TRBD2. The ends lost 3 bases at V and 1 base at J; junction bases unmatched: 11. There are 17 residues in the CDR3. CDR1 is SGHVS and CDR2 is FQNEAQ in the germline V gene. The CDR3 coding sequence is TGTGCCAGCAGCTTGTACAACAGCGGGACGATCCAAGAGACCCAGTACTTC. Amino acids: CASSLYNSGTIQETQYF.

This chain joins TRBV5-4 and TRBJ1-2, with D possibly being TRBD1 (5 bases). The CDR3 runs 15 residues. In germline, CDR1 is SGHNT, CDR2 YYREEE (reference sequence). V was trimmed by 4 bases and J by 2 bases, leaving 15 bases between them. Written as DNA, the CDR3 is TGTGCCAGCAGCCCGACGGGGGACTCAAACTATGGCTACACCTTC. Translation: CASSPTGDSNYGYTF.

In DNA form, the CDR3 reads TGTGCCAGCAGCCCAGCCGACAGGGGATTCTCCTACGAGCAGTACTTC. It encodes CASSPADRGFSYEQYF. The genes are TRBV11-3 and TRBJ2-7, with 8 nucleotides matching TRBD1. Germline CDR1 and CDR2: SGHNT and YENEEA. Unmatched junction bases numbered 9, after V lost 5 bases and J lost 0 bases. The CDR3 sequence is 16 residues long.

The chain has TRBV30 and TRBJ2-3; 9 bases fit TRBD2. Germline assignment: CDR1 GTSNPN and CDR2 SVGIG (reference sequence). This CDR3 contains 13 residues. With 5 bases clipped from V and 4 bases from J, the junction kept 4 bases outside the gene matches. In DNA, the CDR3 is TGTGCCTGGGGACTAGCGTTTGCAGATACGCAGTATTTT. It translates to CAWGLAFADTQYF.

The chain carries TRBV15 and TRBJ2-1; 8 bases are shared with TRBD2. Per the germline V gene, CDR1 is LNHNV and CDR2 is YYDKDF (reference sequence). The V segment lost 2 bases and the J segment 0 bases; nucleotides outside the gene matches: 9. This CDR3 is built from 18 residues. CDR3 coding DNA: TGTGCCACCAGCAGAATAACGACTAGCGATAGCTCCTACAATGAGCAGTTCTTC. Its translation: CATSRITTSDSSYNEQFF.

The chain combines TRBV25-1 with TRBJ2-3, with a weak D call TRBD2 (5 bases). Germline loops: CDR1 MGHDK, CDR2 SYGVNS. Trimming shortened V by 5 bases and J by 0 bases, and 15 bases separated the two germline ends. The CDR3 runs 16 residues. The DNA of the CDR3 is TGTGCCAGCAGTACCCCTAGCAGATATAGCACAGATACGCAGTATTTT. Translated, it gives CASSTPSRYSTDTQYF. Supplemented by reference TRBV25-1 and TRBJ2-3, the full variable domain reads EADIYQTPRYLVIGTGKKITLECSQTMGHDKMYWYQQDPGMELHLIHYSYGVNSTEKGDLSSESTVSRIRTEHFPLTLESARPSHTSQYLCASSTPSRYSTDTQYFGPGTRLTVL.